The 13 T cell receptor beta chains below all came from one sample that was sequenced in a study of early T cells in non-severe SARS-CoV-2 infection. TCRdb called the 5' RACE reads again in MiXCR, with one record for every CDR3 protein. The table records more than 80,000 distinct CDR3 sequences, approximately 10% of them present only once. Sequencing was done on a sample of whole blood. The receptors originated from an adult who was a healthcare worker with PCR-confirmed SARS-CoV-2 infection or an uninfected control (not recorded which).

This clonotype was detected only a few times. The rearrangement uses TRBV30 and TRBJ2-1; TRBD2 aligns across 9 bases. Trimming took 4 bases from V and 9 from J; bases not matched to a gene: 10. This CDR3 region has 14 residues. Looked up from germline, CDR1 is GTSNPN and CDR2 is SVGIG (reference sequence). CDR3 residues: CAWIPGLARGEQFF. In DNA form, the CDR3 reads TGTGCCTGGATCCCGGGACTAGCTAGGGGTGAGCAGTTCTTC.

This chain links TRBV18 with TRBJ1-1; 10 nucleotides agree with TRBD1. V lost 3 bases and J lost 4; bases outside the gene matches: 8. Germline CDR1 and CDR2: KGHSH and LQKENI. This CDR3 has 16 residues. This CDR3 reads CASSPPDRGGVTEAFF. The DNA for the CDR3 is TGTGCCAGCTCACCCCCGGACAGGGGGGGGGTCACTGAAGCTTTCTTT.

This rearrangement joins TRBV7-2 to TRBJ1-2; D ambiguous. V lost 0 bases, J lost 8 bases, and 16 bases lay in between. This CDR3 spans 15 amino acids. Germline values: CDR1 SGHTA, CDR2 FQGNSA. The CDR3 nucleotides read TGTGCCAGCAGCTTAGCGTTAGATGGTTATGAAGGCTACACCTTC. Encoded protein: CASSLALDGYEGYTF.

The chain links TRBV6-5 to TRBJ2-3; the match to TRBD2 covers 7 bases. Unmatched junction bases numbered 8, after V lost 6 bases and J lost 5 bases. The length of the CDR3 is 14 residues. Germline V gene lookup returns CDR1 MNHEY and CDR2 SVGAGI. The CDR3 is CASRRDSGGDTQYF. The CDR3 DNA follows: TGTGCCAGCAGAAGAGACTCGGGAGGAGATACGCAGTATTTT.

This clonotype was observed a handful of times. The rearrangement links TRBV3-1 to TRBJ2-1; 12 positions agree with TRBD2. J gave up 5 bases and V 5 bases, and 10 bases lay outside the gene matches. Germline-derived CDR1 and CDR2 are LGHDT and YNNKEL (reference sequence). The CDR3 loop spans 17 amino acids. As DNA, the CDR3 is TGTGCCAGCAGCTATCCCCTAGCGGGAGGGCAGAACAATGAGCAGTTCTTC. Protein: CASSYPLAGGQNNEQFF.

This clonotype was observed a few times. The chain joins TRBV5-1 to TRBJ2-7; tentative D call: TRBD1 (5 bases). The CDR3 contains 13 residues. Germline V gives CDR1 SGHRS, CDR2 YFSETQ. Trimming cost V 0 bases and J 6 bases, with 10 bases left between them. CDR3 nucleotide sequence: TGCGCCAGCAGCTTGGAATTGCAGGGCGAGCAGTACTTC. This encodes CASSLELQGEQYF.

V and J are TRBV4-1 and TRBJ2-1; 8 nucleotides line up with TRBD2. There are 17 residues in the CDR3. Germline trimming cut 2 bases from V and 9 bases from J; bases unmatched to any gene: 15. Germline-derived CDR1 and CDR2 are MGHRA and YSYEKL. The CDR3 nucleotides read TGCGCCAGCAGCCAACCAGGACTAGCTGGGGCCAATCGTGAGCAGTTCTTC. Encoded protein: CASSQPGLAGANREQFF.

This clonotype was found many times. CDR3 coding DNA: TGTGCCAGCAGCCAAGGGCAGGGGGGGCGATTAGAGACCCAGTACTTC. Its translation: CASSQGQGGRLETQYF. The chain carries TRBV3-1 and TRBJ2-5, with D perhaps assigned TRBD1 or TRBD2 (7 bases each). Trimming shortened V by 1 base and J by 4 bases, and 16 bases separated the two germline ends. Germline V gives CDR1 LGHDT, CDR2 YNNKEL (reference sequence). The CDR3 extends over 16 amino acids.

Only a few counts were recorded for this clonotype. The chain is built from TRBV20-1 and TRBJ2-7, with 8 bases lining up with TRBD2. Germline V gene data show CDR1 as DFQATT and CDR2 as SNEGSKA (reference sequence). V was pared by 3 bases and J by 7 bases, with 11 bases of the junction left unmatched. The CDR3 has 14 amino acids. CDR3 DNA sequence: TGCAGTGCTAGTACAGCGGGGGCCTTGGGGGAGCAGTACTTC. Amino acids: CSASTAGALGEQYF.

For the CDR3, the DNA is TGCAGTGCTACTTATAAGGGACTAGCGAACATTCAGTACTTC. Amino acids: CSATYKGLANIQYF. The chain carries TRBV20-1 and TRBJ2-4; TRBD2 agrees at 10 bases. The CDR3 runs to 14 residues. Germline V lookup: CDR1 DFQATT, CDR2 SNEGSKA (reference sequence). The V gene end was trimmed by 4 bases and the J gene end by 7 bases; junction bases not matched to a gene: 7.

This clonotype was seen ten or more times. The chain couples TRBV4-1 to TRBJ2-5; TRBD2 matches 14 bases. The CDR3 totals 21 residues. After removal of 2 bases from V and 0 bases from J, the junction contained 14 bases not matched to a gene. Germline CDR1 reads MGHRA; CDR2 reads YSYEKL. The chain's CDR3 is CASSQWGRTSGRHLHQETQYF. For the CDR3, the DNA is TGCGCCAGCAGCCAATGGGGAAGGACTAGCGGGAGGCACCTCCACCAAGAGACCCAGTACTTC.

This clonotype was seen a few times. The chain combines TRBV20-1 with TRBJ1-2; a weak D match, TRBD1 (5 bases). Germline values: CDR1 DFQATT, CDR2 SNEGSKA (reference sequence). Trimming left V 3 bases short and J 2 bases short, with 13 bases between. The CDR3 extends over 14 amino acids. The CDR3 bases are TGCAGTGCTAGCCCCCCGAGGGGAAACTATGGCTACACCTTC. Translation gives CSASPPRGNYGYTF.

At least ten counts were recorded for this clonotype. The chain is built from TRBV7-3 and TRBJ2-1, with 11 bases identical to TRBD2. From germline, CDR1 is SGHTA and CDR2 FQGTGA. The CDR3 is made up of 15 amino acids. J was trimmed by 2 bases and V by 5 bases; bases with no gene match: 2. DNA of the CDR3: TGTGCCAGCAGCCCGGGACTAGCGGCCTACAATGAGCAGTTCTTC. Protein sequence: CASSPGLAAYNEQFF.